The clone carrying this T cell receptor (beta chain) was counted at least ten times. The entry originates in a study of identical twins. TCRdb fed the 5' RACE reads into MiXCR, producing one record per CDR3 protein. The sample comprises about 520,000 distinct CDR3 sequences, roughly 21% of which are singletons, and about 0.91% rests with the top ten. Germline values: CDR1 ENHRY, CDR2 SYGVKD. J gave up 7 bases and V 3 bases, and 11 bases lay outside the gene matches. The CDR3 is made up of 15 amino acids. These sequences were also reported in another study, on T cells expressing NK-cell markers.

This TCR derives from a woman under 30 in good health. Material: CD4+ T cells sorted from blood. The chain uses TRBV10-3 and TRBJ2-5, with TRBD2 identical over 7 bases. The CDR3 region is CAISDTGGSIVTQYF. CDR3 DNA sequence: TGTGCCATCAGTGATACGGGGGGAAGTATTGTGACCCAGTACTTC.